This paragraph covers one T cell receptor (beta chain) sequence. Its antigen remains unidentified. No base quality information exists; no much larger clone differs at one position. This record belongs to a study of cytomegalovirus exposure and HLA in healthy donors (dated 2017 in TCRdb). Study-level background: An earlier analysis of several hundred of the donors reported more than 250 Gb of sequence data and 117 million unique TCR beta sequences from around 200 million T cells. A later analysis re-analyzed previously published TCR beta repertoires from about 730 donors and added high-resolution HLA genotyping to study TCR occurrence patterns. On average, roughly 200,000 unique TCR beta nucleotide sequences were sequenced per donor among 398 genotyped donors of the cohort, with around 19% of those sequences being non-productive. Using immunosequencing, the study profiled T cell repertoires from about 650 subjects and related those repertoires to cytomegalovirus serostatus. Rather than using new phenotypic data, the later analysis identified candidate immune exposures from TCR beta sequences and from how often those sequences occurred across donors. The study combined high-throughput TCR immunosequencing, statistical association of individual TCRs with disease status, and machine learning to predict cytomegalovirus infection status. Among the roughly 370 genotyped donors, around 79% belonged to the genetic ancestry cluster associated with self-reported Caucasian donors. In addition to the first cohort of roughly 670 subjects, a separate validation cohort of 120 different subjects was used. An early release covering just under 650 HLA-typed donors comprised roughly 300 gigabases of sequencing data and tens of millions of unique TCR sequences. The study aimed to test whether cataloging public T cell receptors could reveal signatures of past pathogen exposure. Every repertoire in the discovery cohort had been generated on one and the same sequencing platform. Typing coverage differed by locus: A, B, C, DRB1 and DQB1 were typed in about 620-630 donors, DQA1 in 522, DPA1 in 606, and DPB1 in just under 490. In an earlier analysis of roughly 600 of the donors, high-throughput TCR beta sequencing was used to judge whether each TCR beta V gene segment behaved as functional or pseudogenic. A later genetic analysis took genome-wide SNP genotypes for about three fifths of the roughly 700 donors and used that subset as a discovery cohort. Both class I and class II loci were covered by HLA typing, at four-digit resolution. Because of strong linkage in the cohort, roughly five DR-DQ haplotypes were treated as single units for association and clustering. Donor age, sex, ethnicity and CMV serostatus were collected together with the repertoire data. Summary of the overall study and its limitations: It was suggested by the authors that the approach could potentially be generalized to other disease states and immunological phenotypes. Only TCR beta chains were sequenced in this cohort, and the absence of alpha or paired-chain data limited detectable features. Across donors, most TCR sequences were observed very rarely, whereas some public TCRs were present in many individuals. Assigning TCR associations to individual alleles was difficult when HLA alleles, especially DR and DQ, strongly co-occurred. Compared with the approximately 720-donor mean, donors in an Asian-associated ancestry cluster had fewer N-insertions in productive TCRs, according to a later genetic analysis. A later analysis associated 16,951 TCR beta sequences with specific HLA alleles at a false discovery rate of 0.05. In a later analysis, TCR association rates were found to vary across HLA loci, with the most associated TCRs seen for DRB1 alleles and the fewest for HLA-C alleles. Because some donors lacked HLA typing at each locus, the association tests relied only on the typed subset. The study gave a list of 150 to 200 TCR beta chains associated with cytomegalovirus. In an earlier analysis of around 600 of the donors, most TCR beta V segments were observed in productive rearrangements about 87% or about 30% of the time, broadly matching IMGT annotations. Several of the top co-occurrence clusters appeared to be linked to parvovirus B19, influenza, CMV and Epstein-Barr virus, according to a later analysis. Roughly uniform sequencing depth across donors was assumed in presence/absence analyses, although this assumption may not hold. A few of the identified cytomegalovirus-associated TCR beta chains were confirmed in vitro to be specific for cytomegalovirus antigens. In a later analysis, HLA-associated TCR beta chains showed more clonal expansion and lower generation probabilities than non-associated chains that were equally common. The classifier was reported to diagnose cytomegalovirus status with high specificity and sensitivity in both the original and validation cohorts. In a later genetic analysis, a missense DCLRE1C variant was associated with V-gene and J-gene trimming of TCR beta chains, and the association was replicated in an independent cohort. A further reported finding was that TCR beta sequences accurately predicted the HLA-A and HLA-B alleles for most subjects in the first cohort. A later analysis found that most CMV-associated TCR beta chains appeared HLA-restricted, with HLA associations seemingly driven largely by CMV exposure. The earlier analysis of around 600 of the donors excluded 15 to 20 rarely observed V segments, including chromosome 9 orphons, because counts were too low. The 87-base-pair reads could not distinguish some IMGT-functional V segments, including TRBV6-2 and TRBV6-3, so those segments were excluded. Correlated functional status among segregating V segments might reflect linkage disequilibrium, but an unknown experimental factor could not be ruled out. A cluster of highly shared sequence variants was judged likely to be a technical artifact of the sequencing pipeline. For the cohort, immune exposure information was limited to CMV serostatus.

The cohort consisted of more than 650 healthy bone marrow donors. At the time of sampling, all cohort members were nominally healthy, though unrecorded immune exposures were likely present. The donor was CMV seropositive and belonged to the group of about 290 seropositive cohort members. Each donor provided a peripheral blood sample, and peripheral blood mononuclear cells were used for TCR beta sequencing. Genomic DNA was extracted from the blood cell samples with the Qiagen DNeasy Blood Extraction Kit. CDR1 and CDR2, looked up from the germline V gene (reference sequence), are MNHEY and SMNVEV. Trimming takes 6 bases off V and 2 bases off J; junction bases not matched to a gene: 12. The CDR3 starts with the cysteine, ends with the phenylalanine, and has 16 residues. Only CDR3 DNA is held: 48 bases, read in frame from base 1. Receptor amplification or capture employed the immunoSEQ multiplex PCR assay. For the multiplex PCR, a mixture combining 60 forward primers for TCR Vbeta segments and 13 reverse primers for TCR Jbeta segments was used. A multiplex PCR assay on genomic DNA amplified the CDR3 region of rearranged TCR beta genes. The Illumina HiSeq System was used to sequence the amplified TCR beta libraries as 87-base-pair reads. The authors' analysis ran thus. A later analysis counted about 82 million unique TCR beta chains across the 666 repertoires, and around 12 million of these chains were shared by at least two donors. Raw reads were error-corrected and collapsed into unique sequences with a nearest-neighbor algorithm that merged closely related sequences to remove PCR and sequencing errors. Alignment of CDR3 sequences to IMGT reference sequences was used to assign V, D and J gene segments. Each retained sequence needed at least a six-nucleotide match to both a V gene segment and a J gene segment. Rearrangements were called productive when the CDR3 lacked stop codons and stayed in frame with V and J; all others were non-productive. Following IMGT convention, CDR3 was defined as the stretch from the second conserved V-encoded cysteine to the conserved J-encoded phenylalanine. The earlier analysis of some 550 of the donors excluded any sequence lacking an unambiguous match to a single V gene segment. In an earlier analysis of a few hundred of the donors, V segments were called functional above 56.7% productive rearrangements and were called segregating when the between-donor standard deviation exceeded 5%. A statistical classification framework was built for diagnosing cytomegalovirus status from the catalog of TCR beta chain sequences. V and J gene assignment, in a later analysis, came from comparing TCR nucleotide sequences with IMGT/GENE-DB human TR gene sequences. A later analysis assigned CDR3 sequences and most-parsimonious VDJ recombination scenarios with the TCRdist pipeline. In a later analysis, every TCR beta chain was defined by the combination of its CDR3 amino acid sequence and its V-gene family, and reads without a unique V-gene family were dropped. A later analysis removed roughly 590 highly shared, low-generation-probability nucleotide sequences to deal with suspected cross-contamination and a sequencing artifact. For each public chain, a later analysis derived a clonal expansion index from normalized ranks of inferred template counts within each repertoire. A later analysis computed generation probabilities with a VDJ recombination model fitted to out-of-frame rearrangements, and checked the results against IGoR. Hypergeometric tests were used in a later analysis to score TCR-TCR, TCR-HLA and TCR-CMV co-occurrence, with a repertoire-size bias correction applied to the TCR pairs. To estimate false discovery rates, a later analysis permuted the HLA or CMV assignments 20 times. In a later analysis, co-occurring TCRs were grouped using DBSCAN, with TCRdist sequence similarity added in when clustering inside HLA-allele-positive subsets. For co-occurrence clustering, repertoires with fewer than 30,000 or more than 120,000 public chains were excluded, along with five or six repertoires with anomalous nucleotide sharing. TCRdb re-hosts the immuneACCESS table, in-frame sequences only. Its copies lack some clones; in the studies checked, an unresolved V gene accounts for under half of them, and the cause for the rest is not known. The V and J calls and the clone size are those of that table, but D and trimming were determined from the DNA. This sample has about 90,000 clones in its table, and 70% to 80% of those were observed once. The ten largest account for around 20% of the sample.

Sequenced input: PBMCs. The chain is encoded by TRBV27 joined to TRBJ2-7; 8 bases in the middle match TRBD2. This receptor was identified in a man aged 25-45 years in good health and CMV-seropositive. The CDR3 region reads CASRLSLAGSPYEQYF. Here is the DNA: TGTGCCAGCAGACTTTCCCTAGCGGGTTCCCCCTACGAGCAGTACTTC.